This entry lists 19 T cell receptor beta chains sequenced from one sample in a study of T cell responses to AZD1222 COVID-19 vaccine. Profiling relied on immunoSEQ multiplex PCR, and the TCRdb table lists in-frame clones only, not all of them. The sample lists over 110,000 clones, around 90% occurring once. Material: peripheral blood, obtained 28 days after the second AZD1222 dose. These receptors all come from an adult who received the AZD1222 COVID-19 vaccine.

This chain joins TRBV5-4 and TRBJ1-1; 7 nucleotides agree with TRBD1. Germline CDR1 is SGHNT and CDR2 is YYREEE (reference sequence). Trimming took 5 bases from V and 3 from J; bases not matched to a gene: 7. The CDR3 is made up of 14 amino acids. CDR3 region: CASRKGAQDTEAFF. The DNA for the CDR3 is TGTGCCAGCAGAAAGGGGGCTCAGGACACTGAAGCTTTCTTT.

Points on this clone: The junction does not match germline at one end; this may be a read error. The gene calls are TRBV16 and TRBJ1-2, with no clear D. Germline V gene data show CDR1 as KGHSY and CDR2 as FQNENV. The CDR3 totals 12 residues. The CDR3 sequence is CASSQSRKPPHF. DNA of the CDR3: TGTGCCAGCAGCCAATCAAGGAAACCGCCCCACTTC.

The V gene is TRBV19, the J gene TRBJ1-5; D is ambiguous. Trimming cost V 3 bases and J 7 bases, with 10 bases left between them. The CDR3 sequence is 13 residues long. The germline V gene has CDR1 LNHDA and CDR2 SQIVND (reference sequence). The CDR3 coding sequence is TGTGCCAGTAGTATTTCCGAGGGCCAGCCCCAGCATTTT. Its protein is CASSISEGQPQHF.

This chain connects TRBV5-6 to TRBJ2-5; 7 bases line up with TRBD1. Germline V CDR1 and CDR2: SGHDT, YYEEEE. CDR3 length equals 15 residues. J lost 2 bases, V lost 0 bases, and 4 bases had no gene match. The CDR3: CASSLATGRQETQYF. The DNA of the CDR3 is TGTGCCAGCAGCTTGGCGACAGGGAGACAAGAGACCCAGTACTTC.

This chain connects TRBV7-8 to TRBJ2-7; TRBD1 matches 7 bases. Unmatched junction bases numbered 11, after V lost 6 bases and J lost 6 bases. Germline lookup yields CDR1 SGHVS and CDR2 FQNEAQ. This CDR3 is built from 14 residues. CDR3 residues: CASSQTGTVIEQYV. In DNA form, the CDR3 reads TGTGCCAGCAGTCAGACTGGGACAGTAATCGAGCAGTACGTC.

This clone was observed once. V is TRBV3-1 (or the pseudogene TRBV3-2) and J is TRBJ1-6, with D perhaps matching TRBD1 (5 bases). This CDR3 spans 14 amino acids. Trimming took 2 bases from V and 9 from J, leaving 11 bases between them. Per germline, CDR1 LGHDT and CDR2 YNNKEL (reference sequence). CDR3 nucleotide sequence: TGTGCCAGCAGCCAACCTCCGGGGGGTTCACCCCTCCACTTT. It encodes CASSQPPGGSPLHF.

The chain employs TRBV10-1 and TRBJ2-1; D uncertain. The ends were cut back, 1 base at V and 15 bases at J, with 16 bases in the middle. This CDR3 is 13 amino acids long. CDR1 is WNHNN, CDR2 SYGVQD, per germline (reference sequence). The CDR3 region is CASSEFLGSDPFF. The CDR3 DNA is TGCGCCAGCAGTGAGTTTTTAGGTTCGGATCCGTTCTTC.

V and J are TRBV18 and TRBJ1-3; D gene unclear. Per the germline V gene, CDR1 is KGHSH and CDR2 is LQKENI. The ends were cut back, 0 bases at V and 2 bases at J, with 8 bases in the middle. The CDR3 totals 15 residues. The CDR3 here is CASSPPSLAGNTIYF. The CDR3 DNA reads TGTGCCAGCTCACCACCGTCGTTGGCTGGAAACACCATATATTTT. The complete variable domain, with remaining parts taken from reference TRBV18 and TRBJ1-3, reads NAGVMQNPRHLVRRRGQEARLRCSPMKGHSHVYWYRQLPEEGLKFMVYLQKENIIDESGMPKERFSAEFPKEGPSILRIQQVVRGDSAAYFCASSPPSLAGNTIYFGEGSWLTVV.

J is TRBJ2-5 and V is TRBV19, with 8 bases identical to TRBD2. The CDR3 has 15 residues. V gave up 4 bases and J gave up 2 bases; unmatched junction bases: 6. Germline loops: CDR1 LNHDA, CDR2 SQIVND (reference sequence). CDR3 in amino acids: CASSKVGGGQETQYF. The CDR3, as DNA: TGTGCCAGTAGTAAGGTTGGCGGGGGGCAAGAGACCCAGTACTTC.

The chain joins TRBV18 to TRBJ1-3; possibly TRBD1 for D (6 bases). Germline values: CDR1 KGHSH, CDR2 LQKENI. The CDR3 is 15 amino acids. V was shortened by 4 bases and J by 4 bases, with 14 bases between the two germline ends. The CDR3 DNA follows: TGTGCCAGCTCACGAGACTCAGGGGTGGGAAACACCATATATTTT. As protein: CASSRDSGVGNTIYF.

The CDR3 DNA follows: TGTGCCAGCAGCCGTCGGGGGGGAAAACTGTTTTTT. Encoded protein: CASSRRGGKLFF. The chain has TRBV12-3 or TRBV12-4 and TRBJ1-4, with D perhaps matching TRBD1 (5 bases). V lost 6 bases and J lost 10, with 12 bases in between. The CDR3 totals 12 residues.

CDR3 residues: CASSFRGALLGEQYV. The CDR3 coding sequence is TGTGCCAGCAGCTTTCGGGGTGCCCTCCTAGGGGAGCAGTACGTC. The genes are TRBV5-6 and TRBJ2-7; possibly TRBD2 for D (5 bases). The CDR3 runs to 15 residues. V lost 2 bases and J 7 bases, leaving 19 bases between the germline ends. Germline CDR1 SGHDT, CDR2 YYEEEE.

This chain links TRBV5-4 with TRBJ2-1, with 15 bases identical to TRBD2. The CDR3 has 16 amino acids. Trimming at V came to 5 bases and at J to 9 bases, leaving 9 bases not matched to a gene. The germline CDR1 and CDR2 sequences are SGHNT and YYREEE (reference sequence). The CDR3 spells CASRASGLAGGGEQFF. Written as DNA, the CDR3 is TGTGCCAGCAGAGCTTCCGGACTAGCGGGAGGGGGTGAGCAGTTCTTC.

This clone has just a few counts. The J gene is TRBJ2-5, the V gene TRBV7-3; possibly TRBD1 for D (6 bases). Germline-derived CDR1 and CDR2 are SGHTA and FQGTGA. There are 15 residues in the CDR3. The V gene lost 2 bases and the J gene lost 4 bases, with 14 bases spanning the gap. CDR3: CASSLGTQGPETQYF. DNA of the CDR3: TGTGCCAGCAGCTTAGGTACACAGGGCCCAGAGACCCAGTACTTC.

The rearrangement links TRBV28 to TRBJ1-2; 7 bases are shared with TRBD1. In germline, CDR1 is MDHEN, CDR2 SYDVKM. CDR3 length: 11 amino acids. Germline trimming cut 10 bases from V and 5 bases from J; bases unmatched to any gene: 4. Here the CDR3 reads CATGTAYGYTF. The CDR3 DNA reads TGTGCCACCGGGACAGCGTATGGCTACACCTTC.

The rearrangement links TRBV5-8 to TRBJ2-7; D might be TRBD2 (8 bases). The CDR3 sequence is 14 residues long. V was clipped by 0 bases and J by 7 bases, with 14 bases between them. CDR1 and CDR2 (germline): SGHTS, YDEGEE. This CDR3 reads CASSLVVAGQEQYF. DNA for the CDR3: TGTGCCAGCAGCTTGGTAGTAGCGGGACAGGAGCAGTACTTC.

The count of this clone is one. J is TRBJ1-1 and V is TRBV6-5; 10 nucleotides agree with TRBD1. CDR1 and CDR2 from the germline V gene are MNHEY and SVGAGI. This CDR3 is 14 amino acids long. Unmatched junction bases numbered 1, after V lost 6 bases and J lost 0 bases. Here the CDR3 DNA reads TGTGCCAGCAGGACAGGGGGCTTGAACACTGAAGCTTTCTTT. It codes for CASRTGGLNTEAFF.

The chain combines TRBV19 with TRBJ1-1; D is uncertain. From germline, CDR1 is LNHDA and CDR2 SQIVND (reference sequence). Trimming cost V 5 bases and J 1 base, with 11 bases left between them. This CDR3 region has 14 residues. CDR3 bases: TGTGCCAGTAGTCCTCTTCGTGAGAACACTGAAGCTTTCTTT. It encodes CASSPLRENTEAFF.

This sequence joins TRBV28 and TRBJ2-1; D not resolved. Germline CDR1 MDHEN, CDR2 SYDVKM. The length of the CDR3 is 15 residues. V was trimmed by 1 base and J by 1 base, leaving 8 bases between them. CDR3 region: CASSLSGTSYNEQFF. CDR3 DNA: TGTGCCAGCAGTTTATCGGGTACTTCCTACAATGAGCAGTTCTTC.